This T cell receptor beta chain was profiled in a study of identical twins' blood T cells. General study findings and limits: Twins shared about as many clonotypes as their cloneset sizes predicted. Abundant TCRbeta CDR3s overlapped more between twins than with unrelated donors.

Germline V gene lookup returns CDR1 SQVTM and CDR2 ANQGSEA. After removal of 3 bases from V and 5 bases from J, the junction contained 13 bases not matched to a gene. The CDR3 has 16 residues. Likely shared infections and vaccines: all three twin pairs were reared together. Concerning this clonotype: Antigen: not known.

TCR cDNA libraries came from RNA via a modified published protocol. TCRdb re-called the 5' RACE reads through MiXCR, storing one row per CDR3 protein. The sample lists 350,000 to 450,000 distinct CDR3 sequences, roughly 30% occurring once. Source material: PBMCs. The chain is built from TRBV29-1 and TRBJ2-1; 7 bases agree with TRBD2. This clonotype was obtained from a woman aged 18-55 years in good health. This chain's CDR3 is CSVEGGARAGDNEQFF. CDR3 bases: TGCAGCGTTGAGGGCGGGGCAAGGGCGGGAGACAATGAGCAGTTCTTC.